These 20 T cell receptor beta chains share one sample of origin, sequenced in a study of T cells in Graves' hyperthyroidism and ophthalmopathy. Amplification targeted TCR beta CDR3 regions from RNA transcripts. When the TCR CDR3 underwent first-round RT-PCR, the HTBI primer set was used. MiXCR, applied by TCRdb to the multiplex PCR reads, yields one record per CDR3 protein. The data show approximately 640,000 distinct CDR3 sequences, around 15% seen once. The sequenced material came from blood. All receptors come from a woman aged 25 to 45 with Graves' hyperthyroidism.

The chain links TRBV6-2 or TRBV6-3 to TRBJ2-3; no clear D gene. The CDR3 extends over 14 amino acids. V dropped 4 bases and J dropped 2 bases, with 10 bases sitting between them. Germline assignment: CDR1 MNHEY and CDR2 SVGEGT. CDR3 in DNA: TGTGCCAGCAGTTCGAACCGCCTCACAGATACGCAGTATTTT. Translating gives CASSSNRLTDTQYF.

This clonotype was seen a few times. The V and J genes are TRBV6-1 and TRBJ2-3, with a possible D match to TRBD2 (6 bases). Trimming left V 7 bases short and J 8 bases short, with 25 bases between. Germline V CDR1 and CDR2: MNHNS, SASEGT. This CDR3 has 16 residues. The CDR3 DNA is TGTGCCAGCACCGGATTGGGGCGGGAAATAGTAGGTACGCAGTATTTT. Translating gives CASTGLGREIVGTQYF.

This clonotype has only a few counts. The chain carries TRBV7-9 and TRBJ2-1; 10 bases agree with TRBD2. V was clipped by 4 bases and J by 4 bases; unmatched bases: 10. Germline CDR1 and CDR2: SEHNR and FQNEAQ (reference sequence). This CDR3 comprises 17 residues. CDR3 coding DNA: TGTGCCAGCAGCTCAGCTAGCGGGAGTATAAGGTACAATGAGCAGTTCTTC. Translation gives CASSSASGSIRYNEQFF.

This clonotype was seen more than once but under ten times. CDR3 residues: CASSLFQDSPNTGELFF. CDR3 DNA sequence: TGTGCCAGCAGTTTATTCCAGGACAGCCCGAACACCGGGGAGCTGTTTTTT. The chain is built from TRBV28 and TRBJ2-2; TRBD1 might be the D (6 bases). The CDR3 consists of 17 residues. Germline loops: CDR1 MDHEN, CDR2 SYDVKM. The germline V and J ends were trimmed by 1 base and 0 bases, with 12 bases remaining between them.

This clonotype was picked up many times. The chain has TRBV7-9 and TRBJ1-5; D is ambiguous. Trimming cost V 5 bases and J 3 bases, with 5 bases left between them. CDR3 size: 12 residues. CDR1 is SEHNR and CDR2 is FQNEAQ in the germline V gene (reference sequence). The CDR3 DNA reads as TGTGCCAGCAGCCCTAACAATCAGCCCCAGCATTTT. Residues: CASSPNNQPQHF.

This clonotype was detected ten times or more. This rearrangement joins TRBV2 to TRBJ2-1, with 13 bases aligning to TRBD2. Germline CDR1 and CDR2: SNHLY and FYNNEI. V was pared by 6 bases and J by 9 bases, with 8 bases of the junction left unmatched. The CDR3 totals 15 residues. CDR3 residues: CASRAGTSGNSEQFF. The CDR3 DNA reads TGTGCCAGCAGGGCCGGGACTAGCGGGAATAGTGAGCAGTTCTTC.

This clonotype was counted between two and nine times. The J gene is TRBJ1-6, the V gene TRBV18, with unresolved D. Trimming pared 3 bases from V and 9 bases from J, leaving 15 bases between. Germline V gene data show CDR1 as KGHSH and CDR2 as LQKENI. The CDR3 has 15 residues. In nucleotides, the CDR3 is TGTGCCAGCTCACCCCCGGGCGGCATAGGTTCACCCCTCCACTTT. Translation gives CASSPPGGIGSPLHF.

Many counts were recorded for this clonotype. The rearrangement links TRBV29-1 to TRBJ1-1; D is unclear. The V and J ends lost 3 bases and 5 bases respectively, with 1 base between them. In germline, CDR1 is SQVTM, CDR2 ANQGSEA. The CDR3 runs to 9 residues. CDR3 in DNA: TGCAGCGTTGATACTGAAGCTTTCTTT. Translating it yields CSVDTEAFF.

This clonotype was counted many times. This sequence joins TRBV28 and TRBJ2-3; D possibly matches TRBD1 or TRBD2 (6 bases each). The CDR3 runs 15 residues. Trimming took off 5 bases at V and 5 bases at J, with 17 bases between the two ends. The germline V gene has CDR1 MDHEN and CDR2 SYDVKM. This CDR3 reads CASSPPGGAKDTQYF. The CDR3 DNA is TGTGCCAGCAGTCCGCCCGGGGGCGCGAAAGATACGCAGTATTTT.

The chain combines TRBV28 with TRBJ1-4; D remains unclear. The length of the CDR3 is 13 residues. V was clipped by 3 bases and J by 8 bases, with 10 bases between them. Germline V gene sequence: CDR1 MDHEN, CDR2 SYDVKM. CDR3 DNA: TGTGCCAGCAGTTTTCGAGAAGGAGAAAAACTGTTTTTT. As protein: CASSFREGEKLFF.

This clonotype was seen more than once but under ten times. This CDR3 is CASSLGRGREAYNEQFF. DNA for the CDR3: TGTGCCAGCAGCTTAGGGCGTGGCAGAGAAGCGTACAATGAGCAGTTCTTC. The rearrangement links TRBV13 to TRBJ2-1; D is undetermined. V lost 0 bases, J lost 4 bases, and 16 bases lay in between. CDR1 PRHDT and CDR2 FYEKMQ come from the germline V gene (reference sequence). The CDR3 spans 17 residues.

This clonotype has at least ten counts. The gene calls are TRBV2 and TRBJ1-2; 8 nucleotides agree with TRBD1. The junction had 12 bases not matched to a gene; V was cut back by 1 base and J by 8 bases. CDR3 length: 16 amino acids. Germline V lookup: CDR1 SNHLY, CDR2 FYNNEI. The CDR3: CASSEVKRQGRSGYTF. For the CDR3, the DNA is TGTGCCAGCAGTGAAGTAAAGAGACAGGGGAGATCAGGCTACACCTTC.

This clonotype came up many times. The rearrangement uses TRBV20-1 and TRBJ2-7; D is perhaps TRBD1 (6 bases). Germline V gene sequence: CDR1 DFQATT, CDR2 SNEGSKA (reference sequence). V lost 4 bases to trimming and J lost 4 bases, with 17 bases between them. The CDR3 consists of 14 residues. The chain's CDR3 is CSAITGTSTYEQYF. Here the CDR3 DNA reads TGCAGTGCTATAACCGGGACAAGCACTTACGAGCAGTACTTC.

This clonotype has just a few counts. The chain recombines TRBV20-1 with TRBJ2-2, with 10 bases matching TRBD2. The V and J ends lost 1 base and 7 bases, in that order; junction bases with no gene match: 9. This CDR3 is 16 amino acids long. CDR1 is DFQATT, CDR2 SNEGSKA, per germline (reference sequence). In DNA form, the CDR3 reads TGCAGTGCTAGAGTTAGCGGGAGGATAGTAATCGGGGAGCTGTTTTTT. It yields the protein CSARVSGRIVIGELFF.

This clonotype was counted only a few times. The V call is TRBV10-3, the J call TRBJ2-1; 7 nucleotides match TRBD2. This CDR3 region has 12 residues. Germline V gene lookup returns CDR1 ENHRY and CDR2 SYGVKD. V shed 0 bases and J 10 bases; nucleotides not matched to a gene: 0. This CDR3 is CAISESGREQFF. Here the CDR3 DNA reads TGTGCCATCAGTGAGTCCGGGAGGGAGCAGTTCTTC.

This clonotype was recorded many times. This chain connects TRBV28 to TRBJ1-2; TRBD1 agrees at 10 bases. V gave up 5 bases and J gave up 5 bases; unmatched junction bases: 2. Germline lookup yields CDR1 MDHEN and CDR2 SYDVKM. The CDR3 spans 13 residues. CDR3 region: CASSRDRGYGYTF. The CDR3 DNA sequence: TGTGCCAGCAGTCGGGACAGGGGATATGGCTACACCTTC.

This clonotype was picked up many times. The chain has TRBV11-2 and TRBJ1-1; no clear D gene. This CDR3 region has 14 residues. The germline gives CDR1 SGHAT, CDR2 FQNNGV. Trimming shortened V by 1 base and J by 0 bases, and 6 bases separated the two germline ends. For the CDR3, the DNA is TGTGCCAGCAGCTTAGGACACATGAACACTGAAGCTTTCTTT. Amino acids: CASSLGHMNTEAFF.

This clonotype was recorded many times. The gene calls are TRBV2 and TRBJ2-2, with a weak D call TRBD2 (6 bases). Germline values: CDR1 SNHLY, CDR2 FYNNEI. The germline V and J ends were trimmed by 3 bases and 3 bases, with 11 bases remaining between them. CDR3 length: 15 amino acids. The CDR3 nucleotides are TGTGCCAGCAGTGACCCTAGCGCGTACACCGGGGAGCTGTTTTTT. Translating gives CASSDPSAYTGELFF.

This clonotype was counted at least ten times. The J gene is TRBJ2-3, the V gene TRBV5-1; D is ambiguous. V was clipped by 4 bases and J by 0 bases, with 15 bases between them. The CDR3 runs to 16 residues. The V gene's germline CDR1 is SGHRS and CDR2 YFSETQ. The CDR3 here is CASSGGSASSTDTQYF. The CDR3, as DNA: TGCGCCAGCAGCGGTGGGTCAGCGTCTAGCACAGATACGCAGTATTTT.

This clonotype was seen only a few times. A single base separates this from a much larger clone, so it may be a read error. This chain joins TRBV28 and TRBJ2-7, with no clear D. Germline CDR1 is MDHEN and CDR2 is SYDVKM. The CDR3 is 13 amino acids. The CDR3 protein is CASHRTAAYERYF. The CDR3 nucleotides read TGTGCCAGTCATCGGACCGCGGCCTACGAGCGGTACTTC.